This TCR beta chain is from a study of blood T cell repertoires in COVID-19. The germline V gene encodes CDR1 MNHEY and CDR2 SVGAGI. Unmatched junction bases numbered 11, after V lost 6 bases and J lost 6 bases. The CDR3 runs 14 residues. Libraries were prepared by immunoSEQ multiplex PCR; TCRdb keeps only in-frame clonotypes and omits some of them. The table records roughly 140,000 clones, over 75% of them present only once. The source of this sequence is a man aged 60-69 years with active or convalescent COVID-19. The sequencing sample was made of peripheral blood. V is TRBV6-5 and J is TRBJ2-7; 7 bases align to TRBD1. The CDR3 nucleotides are TGTGCCAGCAGGAGGGACAGTCCTTGGGGCGAGCAGTACTTC. Translation: CASRRDSPWGEQYF.